Below are 9 T cell receptor beta chains sequenced from a single sample in a study of PD-L1 blockade in urothelial cancer. The time point here: peripheral blood 6 weeks after treatment start. Sequencing was performed with immunoSEQ multiplex PCR; in TCRdb, only in-frame clones are kept and a portion is missing. This table holds under 60,000 clones, 75% to 90% found once. Sequencing used PBMCs, obtained around atezolizumab (anti-PD-L1) treatment. Receptors were obtained from a man in his sixties with urothelial cancer.

The chain employs TRBV7-3 and TRBJ2-1; no firm D call. V lost 1 base to trimming and J lost 8 bases, with 6 bases between them. CDR1 is SGHTA, CDR2 FQGTGA, per germline. CDR3 length equals 12 residues. The CDR3 DNA sequence: TGTGCCAGCAGCTTAAATCATCATGAGCAGTTCTTC. Its protein product is CASSLNHHEQFF.

V is TRBV29-1 and J is TRBJ1-2; D might be TRBD1 (5 bases). V lost 6 bases to trimming and J lost 8 bases, with 13 bases between them. Germline V gene sequence: CDR1 SQVTM, CDR2 ANQGSEA. This CDR3 has 11 amino acids. The CDR3 here is CSVGRGEGYTF. The DNA for the CDR3 is TGCAGCGTGGGGCGGGGCGAGGGCTACACCTTC.

The chain is built from TRBV7-9 and TRBJ2-7, with D perhaps matching TRBD1 (6 bases). CDR3 length equals 15 residues. V shed 1 base and J shed 0 bases, with 10 bases lying between them. Germline CDR1 and CDR2: SEHNR and FQNEAQ (reference sequence). The DNA of the CDR3 is TGTGCCAGCAGCTTAGGGACAGCTAGCTCCTACGAGCAGTACTTC. Translated: CASSLGTASSYEQYF.

This clone has a single count. V gene TRBV4-2 combines with J gene TRBJ2-1, with D possibly being TRBD2 (7 bases). Trimming left V 0 bases short and J 5 bases short, with 11 bases between. The CDR3 covers 15 residues. From germline, CDR1 is LGHNA and CDR2 YNFKEQ. CDR3 residues: CASSQDGGGHNEQFF. CDR3 in DNA: TGTGCCAGCAGCCAAGATGGGGGGGGCCACAATGAGCAGTTCTTC.

This clone occurred once. V and J are TRBV11-3 and TRBJ2-1; 16 bases map to TRBD2. Trimming cost V 5 bases and J 5 bases; bases outside gene matches: 9. CDR1 is SGHNT, CDR2 YENEEA, per germline. The CDR3 sequence is 18 residues long. The CDR3: CASSRSGTSGGGHNEQFF. CDR3 DNA sequence: TGTGCCAGCAGCCGATCCGGGACTAGCGGGGGGGGTCACAATGAGCAGTTCTTC.

The chain carries TRBV9 and TRBJ2-1; D may be TRBD1 (6 bases). Trimming shortened V by 4 bases and J by 6 bases, and 11 bases separated the two germline ends. This CDR3 is 13 amino acids long. In germline, CDR1 is SGDLS, CDR2 YYNGEE. Here the CDR3 reads CASSLRGGNEQFF. CDR3 nucleotides: TGTGCCAGCAGCTTAAGAGGGGGCAATGAGCAGTTCTTC.

This chain uses TRBV28 with TRBJ1-2, with D perhaps TRBD1 (5 bases). Trimming took off 8 bases at V and 5 bases at J, with 12 bases between the two ends. This CDR3 has 12 residues. Germline CDR1 is MDHEN and CDR2 is SYDVKM. The CDR3 region is CASGLDIYGYTF. DNA of the CDR3: TGTGCCAGCGGGTTGGACATTTATGGCTACACCTTC.

The V call is TRBV5-4, the J call TRBJ2-3; TRBD2 aligns across 8 bases. The ends lost 0 bases at V and 3 bases at J; junction bases unmatched: 6. The germline gives CDR1 SGHNT, CDR2 YYREEE (reference sequence). This CDR3 has 16 amino acids. The CDR3 bases are TGTGCCAGCAGCTTGGAAGGGACTAGAAGAACAGATACGCAGTATTTT. Amino acids: CASSLEGTRRTDTQYF. The full variable domain, completed using reference TRBV5-4 and TRBJ2-3, is ETGVTQSPTHLIKTRGQQVTLRCSSQSGHNTVSWYQQALGQGPQFIFQYYREEENGRGNFPPRFSGLQFPNYSSELNVNALELDDSALYLCASSLEGTRRTDTQYFGPGTRLTVL.

The chain couples TRBV9 to TRBJ2-5, with 10 positions matching TRBD2. V shed 2 bases, J shed 6 bases, and the junction held 10 bases outside the gene matches. The germline V gene encodes CDR1 SGDLS and CDR2 YYNGEE. The CDR3 has 16 residues. In DNA form, the CDR3 reads TGTGCCAGCAGCGTGCTCCCAGCGGGGGGGTCACAGACCCAGTACTTC. Encoded protein: CASSVLPAGGSQTQYF.